This section outlines one TCR beta chain sequence together with its context. CDR1 MGHRA and CDR2 YSYEKL come from the germline V gene. Trimming removed 4 bases at V and 5 bases at J, with 11 bases between. The length of the CDR3 is 13 residues. The record originates from a study of blood T cell repertoires in COVID-19. Across the study: In each case, the material was cDNA or gDNA derived from T cells, B-cell-depleted T cells, or PBMCs.

In the original workflow: Amplification of reference gene primers provided the estimated nucleated cell counts. Measured with immunoSEQ multiplex PCR; TCRdb has only the in-frame clones, and not every one. That table supplies the V and J calls and clone size; D and trimming were determined from the DNA. This table has 250,000 or so clones, about 83% appearing once. The sample was peripheral blood. V usage is TRBV4-1 and J usage is TRBJ1-1, with a tentative D call TRBD1 (6 bases). The sequence was collected from a human donor in a cohort sampled during active COVID-19. DNA of the CDR3: TGCGCCAGCAGCCGAGTACAGGGAACTGAAGCTTTCTTT. It codes for CASSRVQGTEAFF.